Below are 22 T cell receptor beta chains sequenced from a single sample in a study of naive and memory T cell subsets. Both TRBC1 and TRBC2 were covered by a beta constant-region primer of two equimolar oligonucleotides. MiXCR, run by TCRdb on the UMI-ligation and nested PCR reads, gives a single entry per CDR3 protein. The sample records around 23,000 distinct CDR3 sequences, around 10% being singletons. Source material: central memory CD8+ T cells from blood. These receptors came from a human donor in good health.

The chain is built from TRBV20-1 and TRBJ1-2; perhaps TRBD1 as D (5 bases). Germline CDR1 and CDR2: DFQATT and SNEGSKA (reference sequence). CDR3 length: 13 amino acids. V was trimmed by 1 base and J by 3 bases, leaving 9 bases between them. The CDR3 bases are TGCAGTGCTAGAGGGGGCTCAGACTATGGCTACACCTTC. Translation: CSARGGSDYGYTF.

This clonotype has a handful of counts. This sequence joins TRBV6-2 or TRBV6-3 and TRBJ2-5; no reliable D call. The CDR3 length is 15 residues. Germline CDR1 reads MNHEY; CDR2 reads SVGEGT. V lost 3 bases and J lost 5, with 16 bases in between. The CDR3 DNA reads TGTGCCAGCAGTTATTTCGGTGACGGGCGGGAGACCCAGTACTTC. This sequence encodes CASSYFGDGRETQYF.

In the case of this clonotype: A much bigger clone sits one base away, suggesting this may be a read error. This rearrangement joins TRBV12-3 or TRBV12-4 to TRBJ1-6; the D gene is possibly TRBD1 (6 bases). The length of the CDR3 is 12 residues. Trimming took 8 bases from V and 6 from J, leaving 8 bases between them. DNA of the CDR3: TGTGCCAGCGCCAGGGGTAATTCACCCCTCCACTTT. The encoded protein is CASARGNSPLHF.

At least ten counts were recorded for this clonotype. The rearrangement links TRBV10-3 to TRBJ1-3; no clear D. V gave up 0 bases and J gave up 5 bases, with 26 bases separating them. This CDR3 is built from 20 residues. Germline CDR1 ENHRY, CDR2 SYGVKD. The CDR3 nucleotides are TGTGCCATCAGTGAGTCGACGGAGCGTGGGCGCCTTATGACCCGAAACACCATATATTTT. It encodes CAISESTERGRLMTRNTIYF.

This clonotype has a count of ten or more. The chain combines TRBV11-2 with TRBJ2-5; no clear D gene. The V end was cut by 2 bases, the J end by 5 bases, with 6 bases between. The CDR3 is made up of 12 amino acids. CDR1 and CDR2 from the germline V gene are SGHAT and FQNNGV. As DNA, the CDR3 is TGTGCCAGCAGCTTAAACGATGAGACCCAGTACTTC. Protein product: CASSLNDETQYF.

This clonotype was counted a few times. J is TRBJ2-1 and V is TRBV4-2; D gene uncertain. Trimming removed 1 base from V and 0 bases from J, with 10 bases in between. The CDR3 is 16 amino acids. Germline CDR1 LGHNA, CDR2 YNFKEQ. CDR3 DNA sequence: TGTGCCAGCAGCCAAGTTTGGACGGACTCCTACAATGAGCAGTTCTTC. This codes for CASSQVWTDSYNEQFF.

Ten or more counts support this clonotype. This CDR3 reads CASSLVRAGQDGEQYF. In DNA form, the CDR3 reads TGTGCCAGCAGTTTGGTACGAGCGGGACAGGACGGGGAGCAGTACTTC. The rearrangement uses TRBV28 and TRBJ2-7; tentative D call: TRBD1 (8 bases). Trimming removed 3 bases from V and 7 bases from J, with 22 bases in between. CDR3 length: 16 amino acids. Germline loops: CDR1 MDHEN, CDR2 SYDVKM.

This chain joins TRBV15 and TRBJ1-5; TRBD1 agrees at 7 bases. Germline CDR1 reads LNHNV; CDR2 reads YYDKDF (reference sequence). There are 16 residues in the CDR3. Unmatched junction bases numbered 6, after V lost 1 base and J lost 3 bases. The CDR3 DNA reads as TGTGCCACCAGCAGAGTTAGGACAGGAGACAATCAGCCCCAGCATTTT. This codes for CATSRVRTGDNQPQHF.

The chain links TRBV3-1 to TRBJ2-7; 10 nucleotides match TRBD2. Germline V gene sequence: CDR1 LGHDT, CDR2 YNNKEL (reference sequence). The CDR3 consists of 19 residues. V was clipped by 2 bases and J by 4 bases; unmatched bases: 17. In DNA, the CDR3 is TGTGCCAGCAGCCAACGGTATAACACGGCACTAGCGGGATTTTACGAGCAGTACTTC. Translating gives CASSQRYNTALAGFYEQYF.

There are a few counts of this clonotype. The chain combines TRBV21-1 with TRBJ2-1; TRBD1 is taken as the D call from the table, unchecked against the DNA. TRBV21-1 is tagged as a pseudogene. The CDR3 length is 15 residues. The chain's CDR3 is CASSNTRQGRDEQFF. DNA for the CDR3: TGTGCCAGCAGCAACACTCGACAGGGGCGGGATGAGCAGTTCTTC.

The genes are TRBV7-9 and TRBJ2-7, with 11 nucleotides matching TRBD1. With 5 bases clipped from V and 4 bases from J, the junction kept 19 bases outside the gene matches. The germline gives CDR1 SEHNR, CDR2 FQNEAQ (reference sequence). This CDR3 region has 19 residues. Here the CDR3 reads CASSTGTGGPPGERYEQYF. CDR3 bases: TGTGCCAGCAGCACTGGGACAGGGGGACCTCCCGGTGAGCGATACGAGCAGTACTTC.

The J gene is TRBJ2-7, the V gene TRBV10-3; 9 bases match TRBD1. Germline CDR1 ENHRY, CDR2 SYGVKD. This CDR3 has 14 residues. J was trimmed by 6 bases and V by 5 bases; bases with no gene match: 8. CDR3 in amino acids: CAISPPGTGSEQYF. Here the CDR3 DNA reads TGTGCCATCAGTCCACCCGGGACAGGGAGCGAGCAGTACTTC.

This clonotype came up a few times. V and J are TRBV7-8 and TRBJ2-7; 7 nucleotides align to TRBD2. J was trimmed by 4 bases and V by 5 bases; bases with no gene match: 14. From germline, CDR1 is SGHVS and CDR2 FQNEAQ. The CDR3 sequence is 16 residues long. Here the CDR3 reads CASSPYSGKGLYEQYF. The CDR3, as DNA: TGTGCCAGCAGCCCCTACAGCGGGAAAGGATTGTACGAGCAGTACTTC.

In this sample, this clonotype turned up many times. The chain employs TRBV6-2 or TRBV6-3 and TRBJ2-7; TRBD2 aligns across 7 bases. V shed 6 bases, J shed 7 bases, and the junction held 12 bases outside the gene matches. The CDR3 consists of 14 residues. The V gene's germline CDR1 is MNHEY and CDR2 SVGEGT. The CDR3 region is CASRFSAGAKEQYF. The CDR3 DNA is TGTGCCAGCAGGTTCTCTGCGGGAGCCAAAGAGCAGTACTTC.

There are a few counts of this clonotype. The chain's CDR3 is CASSQRQGGHEQYF. The DNA for the CDR3 is TGTGCCAGCAGCCAACGGCAGGGTGGCCACGAGCAGTACTTC. The chain has TRBV14 and TRBJ2-7; TRBD1 might be the D (5 bases). CDR1 and CDR2 from the germline V gene are SGHDN and FVKESK. V shed 2 bases and J shed 5 bases, with 13 bases lying between them. This CDR3 is 14 amino acids long.

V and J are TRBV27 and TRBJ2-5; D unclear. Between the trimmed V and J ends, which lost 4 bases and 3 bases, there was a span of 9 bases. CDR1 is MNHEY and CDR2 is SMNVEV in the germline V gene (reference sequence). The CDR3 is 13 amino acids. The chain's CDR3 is CASSWKLKETQYF. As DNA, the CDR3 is TGTGCCAGCAGTTGGAAGCTTAAAGAGACCCAGTACTTC.

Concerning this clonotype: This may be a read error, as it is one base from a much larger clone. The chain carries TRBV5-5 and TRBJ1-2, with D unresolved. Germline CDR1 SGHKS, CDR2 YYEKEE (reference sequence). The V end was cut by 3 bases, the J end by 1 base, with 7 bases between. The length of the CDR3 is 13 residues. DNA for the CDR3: TGTGCCAGCAGCTGTGCCGTTAACTATGGCTACACCTTC. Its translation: CASSCAVNYGYTF. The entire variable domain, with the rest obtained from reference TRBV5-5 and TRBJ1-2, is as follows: DAGVTQSPTHLIKTRGQQVTLRCSPISGHKSVSWYQQVLGQGPQFIFQYYEKEERGRGNFPDRFSARQFPNYSSELNVNALLLGDSALYLCASSCAVNYGYTFGSGTRLTVV.

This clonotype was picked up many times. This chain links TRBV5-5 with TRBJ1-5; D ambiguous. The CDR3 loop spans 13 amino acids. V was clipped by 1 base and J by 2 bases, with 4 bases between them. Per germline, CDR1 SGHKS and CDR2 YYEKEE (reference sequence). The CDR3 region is CASSLLGNQPQHF. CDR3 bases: TGTGCCAGCAGCTTGTTGGGCAATCAGCCCCAGCATTTT.

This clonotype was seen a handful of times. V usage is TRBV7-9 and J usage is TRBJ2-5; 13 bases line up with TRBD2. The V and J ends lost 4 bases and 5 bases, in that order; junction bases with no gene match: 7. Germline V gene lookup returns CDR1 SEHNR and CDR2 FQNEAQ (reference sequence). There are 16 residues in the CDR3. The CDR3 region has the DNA TGTGCCAGCAGCTCCGGACTAGCGGGAGTAGATGAGACCCAGTACTTC. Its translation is CASSSGLAGVDETQYF.

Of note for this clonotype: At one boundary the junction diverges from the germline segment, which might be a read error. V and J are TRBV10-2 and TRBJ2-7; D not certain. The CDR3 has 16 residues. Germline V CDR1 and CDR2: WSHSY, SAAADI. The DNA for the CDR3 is TGCGCCAGGAGTGAGTTTCACGGGCCGCACCACTACGAGCAGTACTTC. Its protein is CARSEFHGPHHYEQYF.

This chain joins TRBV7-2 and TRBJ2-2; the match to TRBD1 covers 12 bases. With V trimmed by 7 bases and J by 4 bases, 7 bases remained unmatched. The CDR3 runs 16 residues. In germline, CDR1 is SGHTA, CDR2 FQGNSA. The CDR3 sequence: CASTTGTGGFTGELFF. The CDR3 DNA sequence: TGTGCCAGCACCACAGGGACAGGGGGCTTCACCGGGGAGCTGTTTTTT.

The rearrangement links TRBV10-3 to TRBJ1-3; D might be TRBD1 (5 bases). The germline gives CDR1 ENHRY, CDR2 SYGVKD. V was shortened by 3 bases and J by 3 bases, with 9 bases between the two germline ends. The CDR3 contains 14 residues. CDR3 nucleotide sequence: TGTGCCATCAGTGACAGGGATCTTGGAAACACCATATATTTT. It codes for CAISDRDLGNTIYF.